A single sample is the source of the 15 T cell receptor beta chains below, sequenced in a study of spatial heterogeneity in lung cancer (dated by TCRdb to 2018 to 2020). The library relied on 5' RACE. This sample was sequenced with a NextSeq 500. TCRdb ran its own pipeline on the public reads, namely fastp trimming at Q25 and MiXCR clone calling, and kept in-frame beta chains. Entries are consolidated by CDR3 protein sequence, retaining the most common genes and DNA. The sample records under 50,000 distinct CDR3 sequences, about 5.2% of which are singletons. The ten biggest clones cover 25% of the sample. Reading the label with the study, this specimen's time point is: sample taken at primary tumor resection. The starting material was PBMCs, obtained at surgery. The receptors here all came from a female donor with early-stage non-small cell lung cancer.

This clonotype was found many times. As DNA, the CDR3 is TGTGCCAGCAGCTTGGGCTTAGTTCATGAGCAGTTCTTC. Translated, it gives CASSLGLVHEQFF. This chain connects TRBV5-5 to TRBJ2-1; D not resolved. Per the germline V gene, CDR1 is SGHKS and CDR2 is YYEKEE (reference sequence). The CDR3 contains 13 residues. The V and J ends lost 0 bases and 8 bases respectively, with 9 bases between them.

This clonotype was seen repeatedly, ten times or more. V usage is TRBV6-5 and J usage is TRBJ2-7; D is unresolved. This CDR3 comprises 14 residues. Germline CDR1 and CDR2: MNHEY and SVGAGI. Trimming took 8 bases from V and 0 from J, leaving 14 bases between them. The CDR3, as DNA: TGTGCCAGCTCTAATCGACGGTACTCCTACGAGCAGTACTTC. Amino acid sequence: CASSNRRYSYEQYF.

This clonotype has only a few counts. The chain combines TRBV20-1 with TRBJ1-4; TRBD1 is a possible D gene (5 bases). In germline, CDR1 is DFQATT, CDR2 SNEGSKA (reference sequence). With 3 bases removed from V and 5 bases from J, the gap between germline ends came to 13 bases. CDR3 length: 14 amino acids. This chain's CDR3 is CSARSRVGNEKLFF. CDR3 DNA sequence: TGCAGTGCTAGGTCCAGGGTCGGGAATGAAAAACTGTTTTTT.

This clonotype has a count of ten or more. The V and J genes are TRBV2 and TRBJ2-1; 10 bases are shared with TRBD1. V dropped 4 bases and J dropped 8; count of bases not matched to a gene: 2. This CDR3 has 13 amino acids. The germline V gene encodes CDR1 SNHLY and CDR2 FYNNEI. The CDR3 DNA reads TGTGCCAGCAGTGGGGACAGGGGCGATGAGCAGTTCTTC. Translated: CASSGDRGDEQFF.

This clonotype was seen ten or more times. CDR3 amino acids: CASSPLGGSYTGEQYF. DNA of the CDR3: TGTGCCAGCAGTCCCCTGGGGGGGTCATACACGGGCGAGCAGTACTTC. The V and J genes are TRBV28 and TRBJ2-7; 7 bases are a match to TRBD2. With V trimmed by 5 bases and J by 6 bases, 16 bases remained unmatched. CDR3 size: 16 residues. Germline CDR1 and CDR2: MDHEN and SYDVKM.

This clonotype was observed a handful of times. The V and J genes are TRBV13 and TRBJ1-3; no clear D gene. The V and J ends lost 3 bases and 5 bases respectively, with 8 bases between them. The CDR3 runs to 13 residues. Per the germline V gene, CDR1 is PRHDT and CDR2 is FYEKMQ (reference sequence). The CDR3, as DNA: TGTGCCAGCAGCTTGACGGTCCGAAACACCATATATTTT. Amino acids: CASSLTVRNTIYF.

This clonotype occurred many times. V and J are TRBV2 and TRBJ1-1; TRBD1 aligns across 10 bases. Germline CDR1 reads SNHLY; CDR2 reads FYNNEI. V lost 11 bases and J lost 5; bases outside the gene matches: 8. The CDR3 contains 13 residues. CDR3 region: CAGKTGGLTEAFF. The CDR3 region has the DNA TGTGCCGGGAAGACAGGGGGCCTAACTGAAGCTTTCTTT. Full variable domain (rest looked up from reference TRBV2 and TRBJ1-1): EPEVTQTPSHQVTQMGQEVILRCVPISNHLYFYWYRQILGQKVEFLVSFYNNEISEKSEIFDDQFSVERPDGSNFTLKIRSTKLEDSAMYFCAGKTGGLTEAFFGQGTRLTVV.

This clonotype was recorded a few times. The chain joins TRBV21-1 to TRBJ1-1; the table assigns TRBD1, which was not confirmed against the DNA. TRBV21-1 is assigned pseudogene status. The CDR3 loop spans 12 amino acids. CDR3 sequence (DNA): TGTGCCAGCCCCCCATCCGGGGGAAGAGCTTTCTTT. Translating it yields CASPPSGGRAFF.

This clonotype was seen ten or more times. This chain joins TRBV7-8 and TRBJ2-1; D remains unclear. V was clipped by 5 bases and J by 5 bases, with 13 bases between them. Germline values: CDR1 SGHVS, CDR2 FQNEAQ. The CDR3 runs 14 residues. In nucleotides, the CDR3 is TGTGCCAGCAGCCCACAGTCGCTCGACAATGAGCAGTTCTTC. Translated, it gives CASSPQSLDNEQFF.

This clonotype showed up many times. The chain combines TRBV3-1 with TRBJ2-7; D unresolved. With 0 bases removed from V and 2 bases from J, the gap between germline ends came to 5 bases. The CDR3 contains 13 residues. Germline V gene lookup returns CDR1 LGHDT and CDR2 YNNKEL (reference sequence). CDR3 amino acids: CASSQEAAYEQYF. The CDR3 bases are TGTGCCAGCAGCCAAGAGGCGGCCTACGAGCAGTACTTC.

This clonotype came up many times. The rearrangement links TRBV19 to TRBJ2-1, with D uncertain. V shed 5 bases and J shed 7 bases, with 9 bases lying between them. The CDR3 contains 12 residues. Germline V CDR1 and CDR2: LNHDA, SQIVND (reference sequence). This CDR3 is CASSPRINEQFF. The CDR3, as DNA: TGTGCCAGTAGTCCCCGTATAAATGAGCAGTTCTTC.

This clonotype was found many times. Its ends do not fully match the called genes, so a read error is possible. The CDR3 region has the DNA TGTGCCAGCAGCGTAGCGGTCTCCTACAATGAGCAGTTCTTC. This translates into CASSVAVSYNEQFF. The chain uses TRBV7-9 and TRBJ2-1, with D possibly TRBD2 on 6 matching bases. This CDR3 region has 14 residues. Per germline, CDR1 SEHNR and CDR2 FQNEAQ (reference sequence).

This clonotype was recorded many times. This sequence joins TRBV28 and TRBJ1-2; D remains unclear. This CDR3 is 16 amino acids long. The germline V gene encodes CDR1 MDHEN and CDR2 SYDVKM. Trimming stripped 2 bases from V and 3 bases from J, with 16 bases between. The CDR3 loop reads CASSLNLGWQDYGYTF. The CDR3 bases are TGTGCCAGCAGTTTAAACTTAGGGTGGCAGGACTATGGCTACACCTTC.

This clonotype was counted many times. CDR3 DNA: TGTGCCAGCAGGAAGACAGGGAGGGTAGAGACCCAGTACTTC. Its translation: CASRKTGRVETQYF. J is TRBJ2-5 and V is TRBV6-2 or TRBV6-3, with D perhaps assigned TRBD1 or TRBD2 (7 bases each). Germline V gives CDR1 MNHEY, CDR2 SVGEGT. This CDR3 is built from 14 residues. Deletions cut 6 bases from V and 4 bases from J, with 15 bases between.

This clonotype was detected many times. This sequence joins TRBV28 and TRBJ1-1; D possibly corresponds to TRBD1 (5 bases). V was pared by 9 bases and J by 9 bases, with 14 bases between. CDR1 MDHEN and CDR2 SYDVKM come from the germline V gene. The CDR3 is 11 residues long. The chain's CDR3 is CASWVPGKAFF. The CDR3 DNA reads TGTGCCAGTTGGGTCCCAGGGAAAGCTTTCTTT.